This T cell receptor beta chain was obtained from a study of CD8 T cells in Susac syndrome. With random hexamers, reverse transcription was performed on about 0.5 to 1 ug of RNA. Amplification of TCR beta CDR3 by immunoSEQ multiplex PCR spanned 54 Vbeta and 13 Jbeta. TCRdb fed the immunoSEQ multiplex PCR reads into MiXCR, producing one record per CDR3 protein. The repertoire holds 200,000 or so distinct CDR3 sequences, with nearly 95% as singletons. The CDR3 has 13 residues. Germline V gene sequence: CDR1 DFQATT, CDR2 SNEGSKA (reference sequence). The V gene lost 3 bases and the J gene lost 4 bases, with 12 bases spanning the gap.

This receptor was taken from a human donor with multiple sclerosis. V gene TRBV20-1 combines with J gene TRBJ2-5, with D tentatively TRBD2 (5 bases). Sequencing was carried out using CD4+ T cells from PBMCs. The CDR3: CSARRQGGETQYF. The CDR3 DNA follows: TGCAGTGCTAGGCGTCAAGGAGGAGAGACCCAGTACTTC.